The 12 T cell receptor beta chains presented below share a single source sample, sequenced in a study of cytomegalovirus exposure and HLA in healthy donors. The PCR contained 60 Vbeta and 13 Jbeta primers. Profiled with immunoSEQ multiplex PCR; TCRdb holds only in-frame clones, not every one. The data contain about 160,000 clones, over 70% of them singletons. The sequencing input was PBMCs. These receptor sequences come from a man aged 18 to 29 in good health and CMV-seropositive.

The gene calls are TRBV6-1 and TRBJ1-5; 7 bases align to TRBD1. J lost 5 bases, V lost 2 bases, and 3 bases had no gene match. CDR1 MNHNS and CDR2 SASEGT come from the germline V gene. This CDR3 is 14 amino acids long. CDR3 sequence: CASSELDRHQPQHF. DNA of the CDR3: TGTGCCAGCAGTGAATTGGACAGGCATCAGCCCCAGCATTTT.

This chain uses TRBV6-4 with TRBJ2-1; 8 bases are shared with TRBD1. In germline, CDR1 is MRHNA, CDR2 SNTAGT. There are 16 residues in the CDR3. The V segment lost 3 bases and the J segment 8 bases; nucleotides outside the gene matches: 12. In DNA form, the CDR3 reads TGTGCCAGCAGTGAAACTGGAGGGACAGGCTTTGATGAGCAGTTCTTC. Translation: CASSETGGTGFDEQFF.

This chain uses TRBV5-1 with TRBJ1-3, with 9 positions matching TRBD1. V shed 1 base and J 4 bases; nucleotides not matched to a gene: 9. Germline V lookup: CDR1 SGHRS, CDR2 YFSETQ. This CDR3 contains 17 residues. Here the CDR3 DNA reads TGCGCCAGCAGCTTGCCGGGACAGGGCCTTGACGGAAACACCATATATTTT. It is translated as CASSLPGQGLDGNTIYF.

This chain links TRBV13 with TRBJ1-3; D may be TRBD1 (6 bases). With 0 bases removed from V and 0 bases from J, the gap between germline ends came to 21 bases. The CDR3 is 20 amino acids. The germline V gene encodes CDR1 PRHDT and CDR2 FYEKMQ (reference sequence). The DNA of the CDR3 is TGTGCCAGCAGCTTAGGGGTATTTTTCGGGGGGCCCAACTCTGGAAACACCATATATTTT. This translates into CASSLGVFFGGPNSGNTIYF.

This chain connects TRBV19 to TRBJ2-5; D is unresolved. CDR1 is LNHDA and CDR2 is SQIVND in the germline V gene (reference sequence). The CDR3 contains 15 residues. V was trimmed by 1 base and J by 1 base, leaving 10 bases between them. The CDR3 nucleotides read TGTGCCAGTAGTATAGGCGCGGTCCCCCAAGAGACCCAGTACTTC. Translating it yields CASSIGAVPQETQYF.

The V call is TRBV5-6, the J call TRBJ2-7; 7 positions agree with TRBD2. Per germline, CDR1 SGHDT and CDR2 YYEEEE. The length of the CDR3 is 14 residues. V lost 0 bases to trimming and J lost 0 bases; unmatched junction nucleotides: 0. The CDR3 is CASSLGGGSYEQYF. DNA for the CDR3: TGTGCCAGCAGCTTGGGGGGGGGCTCCTACGAGCAGTACTTC.

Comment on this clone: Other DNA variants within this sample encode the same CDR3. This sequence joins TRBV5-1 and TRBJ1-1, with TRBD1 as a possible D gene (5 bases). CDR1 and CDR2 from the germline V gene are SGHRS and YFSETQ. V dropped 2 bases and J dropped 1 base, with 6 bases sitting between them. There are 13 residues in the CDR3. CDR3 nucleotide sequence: TGCGCCAGCAGCTTCGGGGGGAACACTGAAGCTTTCTTT. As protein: CASSFGGNTEAFF.

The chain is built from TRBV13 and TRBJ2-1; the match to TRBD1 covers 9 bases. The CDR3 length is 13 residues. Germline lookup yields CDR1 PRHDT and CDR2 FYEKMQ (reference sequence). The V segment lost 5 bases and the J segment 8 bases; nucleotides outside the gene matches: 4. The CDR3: CASSAGQGDEQFF. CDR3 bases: TGTGCCAGCAGCGCGGGACAGGGCGATGAGCAGTTCTTC.

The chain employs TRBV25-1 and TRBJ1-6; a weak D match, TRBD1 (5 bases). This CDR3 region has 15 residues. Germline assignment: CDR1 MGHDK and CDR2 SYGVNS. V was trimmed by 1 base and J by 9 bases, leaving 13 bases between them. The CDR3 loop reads CASSEFGGNGSPLHF. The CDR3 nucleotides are TGTGCCAGCAGTGAATTCGGGGGTAACGGTTCACCCCTCCACTTT.

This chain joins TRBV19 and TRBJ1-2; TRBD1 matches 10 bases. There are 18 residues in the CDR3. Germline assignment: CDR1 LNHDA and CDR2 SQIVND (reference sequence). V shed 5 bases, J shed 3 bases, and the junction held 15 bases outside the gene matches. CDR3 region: CASSPRDRGLFGDYGYTF. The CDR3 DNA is TGTGCCAGTAGTCCCCGGGACAGGGGATTGTTCGGTGACTATGGCTACACCTTC. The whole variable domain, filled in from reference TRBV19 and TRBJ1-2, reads DGGITQSPKYLFRKEGQNVTLSCEQNLNHDAMYWYRQDPGQGLRLIYYSQIVNDFQKGDIAEGYSVSREKKESFPLTVTSAQKNPTAFYLCASSPRDRGLFGDYGYTFGSGTRLTVV.

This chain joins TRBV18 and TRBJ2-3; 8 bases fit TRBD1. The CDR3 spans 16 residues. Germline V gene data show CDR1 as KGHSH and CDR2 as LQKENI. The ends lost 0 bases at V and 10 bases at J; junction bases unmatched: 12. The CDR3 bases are TGTGCCAGCTCACCACCTCTCGCAGGGGGCTCGATGGCGCAGTATTTT. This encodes CASSPPLAGGSMAQYF.

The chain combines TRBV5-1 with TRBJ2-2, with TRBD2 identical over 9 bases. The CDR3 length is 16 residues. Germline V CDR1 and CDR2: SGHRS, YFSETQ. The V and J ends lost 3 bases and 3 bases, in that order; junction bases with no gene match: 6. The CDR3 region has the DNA TGCGCCAGCAGCTACAACCCTAGCGGGGACACCGGGGAGCTGTTTTTT. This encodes CASSYNPSGDTGELFF.